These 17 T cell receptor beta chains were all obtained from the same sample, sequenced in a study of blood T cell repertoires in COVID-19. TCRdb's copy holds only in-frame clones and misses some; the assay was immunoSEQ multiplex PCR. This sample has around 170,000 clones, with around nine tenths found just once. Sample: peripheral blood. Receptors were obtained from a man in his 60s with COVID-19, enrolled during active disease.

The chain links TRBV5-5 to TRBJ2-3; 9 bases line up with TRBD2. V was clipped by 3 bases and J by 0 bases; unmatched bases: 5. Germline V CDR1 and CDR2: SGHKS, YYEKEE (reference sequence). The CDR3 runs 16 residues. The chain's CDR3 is CASSWILAGSTDTQYF. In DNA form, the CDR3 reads TGTGCCAGCAGCTGGATCCTAGCGGGGAGCACAGATACGCAGTATTTT.

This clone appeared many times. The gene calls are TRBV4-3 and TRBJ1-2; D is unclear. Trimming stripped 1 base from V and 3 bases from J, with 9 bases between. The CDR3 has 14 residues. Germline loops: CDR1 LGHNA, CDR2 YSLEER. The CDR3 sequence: CASSQGVAYYGYTF. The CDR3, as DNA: TGCGCCAGCAGCCAAGGGGTAGCCTACTATGGCTACACCTTC.

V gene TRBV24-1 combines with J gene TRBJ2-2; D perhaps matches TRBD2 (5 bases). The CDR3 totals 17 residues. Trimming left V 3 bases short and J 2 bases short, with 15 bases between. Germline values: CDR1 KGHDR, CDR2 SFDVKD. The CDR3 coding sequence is TGTGCCACCAGTGATCTAGGGTGGGCTAGCAACACCGGGGAGCTGTTTTTT. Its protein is CATSDLGWASNTGELFF.

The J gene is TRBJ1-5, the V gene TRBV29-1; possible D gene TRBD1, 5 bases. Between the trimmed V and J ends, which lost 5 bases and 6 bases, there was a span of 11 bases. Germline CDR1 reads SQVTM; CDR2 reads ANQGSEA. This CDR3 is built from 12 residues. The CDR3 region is CSVSQGGQPQHF. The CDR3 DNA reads TGCAGCGTTTCCCAGGGTGGTCAGCCCCAGCATTTT.

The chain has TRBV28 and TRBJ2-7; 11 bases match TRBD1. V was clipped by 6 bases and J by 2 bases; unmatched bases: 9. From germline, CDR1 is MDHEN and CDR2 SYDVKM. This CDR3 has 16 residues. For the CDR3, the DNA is TGTGCCAGCAGCCTCCCCGGGACAGGGGGAGCCTACGAGCAGTACTTC. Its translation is CASSLPGTGGAYEQYF.

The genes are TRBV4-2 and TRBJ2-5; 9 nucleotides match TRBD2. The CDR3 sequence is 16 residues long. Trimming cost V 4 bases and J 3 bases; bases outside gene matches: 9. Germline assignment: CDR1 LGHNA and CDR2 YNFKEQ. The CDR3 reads CASSLGEASGEETQYF. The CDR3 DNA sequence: TGTGCCAGCAGCCTGGGCGAGGCTAGCGGGGAAGAGACCCAGTACTTC.

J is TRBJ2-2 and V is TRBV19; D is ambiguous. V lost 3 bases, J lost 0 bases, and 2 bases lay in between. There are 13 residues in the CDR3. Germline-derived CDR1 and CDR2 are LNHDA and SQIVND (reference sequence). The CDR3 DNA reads TGTGCCAGTAGTATTACGAACACCGGGGAGCTGTTTTTT. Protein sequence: CASSITNTGELFF.

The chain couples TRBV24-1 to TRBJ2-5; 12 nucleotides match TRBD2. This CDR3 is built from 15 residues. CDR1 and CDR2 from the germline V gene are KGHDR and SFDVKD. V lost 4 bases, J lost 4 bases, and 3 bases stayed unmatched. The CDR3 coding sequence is TGTGCCACCAGTGAAGCGGGACTAGCGGGAGAGACCCAGTACTTC. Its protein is CATSEAGLAGETQYF.

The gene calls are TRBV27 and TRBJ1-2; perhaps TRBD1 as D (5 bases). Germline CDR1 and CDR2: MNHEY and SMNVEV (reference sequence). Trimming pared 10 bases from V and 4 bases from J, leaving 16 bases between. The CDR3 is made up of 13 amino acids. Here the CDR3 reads CATKLRGSYGYTF. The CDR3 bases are TGTGCCACAAAACTAAGGGGATCCTATGGCTACACCTTC.

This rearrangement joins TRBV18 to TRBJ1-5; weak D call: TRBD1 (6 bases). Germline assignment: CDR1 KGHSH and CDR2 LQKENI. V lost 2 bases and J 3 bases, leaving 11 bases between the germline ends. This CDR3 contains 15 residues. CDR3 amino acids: CASSPGGALNQPQHF. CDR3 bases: TGTGCCAGCTCACCAGGGGGGGCCCTCAATCAGCCCCAGCATTTT.

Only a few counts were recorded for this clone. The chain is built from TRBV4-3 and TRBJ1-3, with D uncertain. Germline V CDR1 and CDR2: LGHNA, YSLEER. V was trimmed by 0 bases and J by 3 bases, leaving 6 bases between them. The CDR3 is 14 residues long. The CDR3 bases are TGCGCCAGCAGCCAAGAAGGAGGTGGAAACACCATATATTTT. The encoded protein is CASSQEGGGNTIYF.

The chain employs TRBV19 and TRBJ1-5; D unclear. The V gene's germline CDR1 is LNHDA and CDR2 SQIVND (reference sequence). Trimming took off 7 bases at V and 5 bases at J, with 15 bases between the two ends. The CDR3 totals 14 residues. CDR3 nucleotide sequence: TGTGCCAGTAAAAATCTTGAGGGTTATCAGCCCCAGCATTTT. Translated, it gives CASKNLEGYQPQHF.

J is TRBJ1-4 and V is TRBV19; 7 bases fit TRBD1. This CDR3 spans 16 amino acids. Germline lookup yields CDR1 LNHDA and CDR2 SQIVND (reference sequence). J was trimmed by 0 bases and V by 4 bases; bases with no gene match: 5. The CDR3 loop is CASSKGQTATNEKLFF. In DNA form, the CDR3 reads TGTGCCAGTAGTAAGGGACAGACTGCAACTAATGAAAAACTGTTTTTT. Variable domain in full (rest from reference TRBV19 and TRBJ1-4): DGGITQSPKYLFRKEGQNVTLSCEQNLNHDAMYWYRQDPGQGLRLIYYSQIVNDFQKGDIAEGYSVSREKKESFPLTVTSAQKNPTAFYLCASSKGQTATNEKLFFGSGTQLSVL.

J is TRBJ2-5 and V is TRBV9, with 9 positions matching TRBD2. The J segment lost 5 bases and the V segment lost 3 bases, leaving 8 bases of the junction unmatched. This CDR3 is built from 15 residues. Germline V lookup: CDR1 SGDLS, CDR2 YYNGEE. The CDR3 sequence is CASSAIAGAVETQYF. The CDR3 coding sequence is TGTGCCAGCAGCGCTATAGCGGGAGCTGTGGAGACCCAGTACTTC. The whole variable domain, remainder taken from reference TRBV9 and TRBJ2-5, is DSGVTQTPKHLITATGQRVTLRCSPRSGDLSVYWYQQSLDQGLQFLIQYYNGEERAKGNILERFSAQQFPDLHSELNLSSLELGDSALYFCASSAIAGAVETQYFGPGTRLLVL.

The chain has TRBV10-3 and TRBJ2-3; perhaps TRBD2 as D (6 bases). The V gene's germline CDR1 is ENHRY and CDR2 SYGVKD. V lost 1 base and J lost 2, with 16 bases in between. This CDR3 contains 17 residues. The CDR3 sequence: CAISEYSGHLLTDTQYF. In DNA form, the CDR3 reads TGTGCCATCAGTGAGTATAGCGGACACCTACTCACAGATACGCAGTATTTT.

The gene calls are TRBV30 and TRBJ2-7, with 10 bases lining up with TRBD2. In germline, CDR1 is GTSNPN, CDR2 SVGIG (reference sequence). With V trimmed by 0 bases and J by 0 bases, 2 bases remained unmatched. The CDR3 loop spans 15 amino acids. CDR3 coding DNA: TGTGCCTGGAGTGTACTAGCGGGACCCTCCTACGAGCAGTACTTC. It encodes CAWSVLAGPSYEQYF.

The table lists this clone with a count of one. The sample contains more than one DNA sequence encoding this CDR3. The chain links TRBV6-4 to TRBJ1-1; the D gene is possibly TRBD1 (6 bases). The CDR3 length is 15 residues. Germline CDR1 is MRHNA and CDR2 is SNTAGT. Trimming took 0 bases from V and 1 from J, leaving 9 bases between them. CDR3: CASSDSTGGNTEAFF. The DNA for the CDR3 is TGTGCCAGCAGTGACTCGACAGGTGGGAACACTGAAGCTTTCTTT.